This note documents a single TCR beta chain sequence. Its antigen is as yet unknown. Researchers used genomic DNA as the template to profile TCR beta VDJ and CDR3. TCRdb reprocessed the reads with MiXCR, giving one entry per CDR3 protein. The sample records 150,000 to 200,000 distinct CDR3 sequences, 64% being singletons. This sample is drawn from a study of CD8+CD57+ T cells in acquired aplastic anemia. Study background: 3.2 ug was the average amount of DNA from sorted CD4+ and CD8+ cells. Study findings and constraints: Roughly 30 sequences, all CD8+ CDR3, were shared between patients and controls. Patients and healthy controls showed no significant CD8+ Simpson's diversity difference.

Germline CDR1 SNHLY, CDR2 FYNNEI. After removal of 5 bases from V and 3 bases from J, the junction contained 9 bases not matched to a gene. The CDR3 consists of 15 residues. The material sequenced was sorted CD4+, CD8+, or CD8+CD57+ T cells (not recorded which) from PBMCs. This TCR was sampled from a human donor with severe aplastic anemia or a healthy control (not recorded which). The chain employs TRBV2 and TRBJ1-1, with 7 bases identical to TRBD1. The CDR3 spells CASSLTQGGDTEAFF. The CDR3 region has the DNA TGTGCCAGCAGTTTGACCCAGGGGGGGGACACTGAAGCTTTCTTT.